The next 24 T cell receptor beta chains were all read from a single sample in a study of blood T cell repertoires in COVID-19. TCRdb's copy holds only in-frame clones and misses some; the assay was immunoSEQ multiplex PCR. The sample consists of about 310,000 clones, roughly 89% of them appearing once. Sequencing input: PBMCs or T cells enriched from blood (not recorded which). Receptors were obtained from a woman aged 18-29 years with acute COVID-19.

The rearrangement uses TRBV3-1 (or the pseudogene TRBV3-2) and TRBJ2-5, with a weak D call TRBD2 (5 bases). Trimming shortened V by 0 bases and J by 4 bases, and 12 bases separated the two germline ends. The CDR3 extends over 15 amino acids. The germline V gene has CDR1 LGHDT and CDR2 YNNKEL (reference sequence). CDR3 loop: CASSQEDGRRETQYF. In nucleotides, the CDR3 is TGTGCCAGCAGCCAAGAAGATGGGAGACGAGAGACCCAGTACTTC.

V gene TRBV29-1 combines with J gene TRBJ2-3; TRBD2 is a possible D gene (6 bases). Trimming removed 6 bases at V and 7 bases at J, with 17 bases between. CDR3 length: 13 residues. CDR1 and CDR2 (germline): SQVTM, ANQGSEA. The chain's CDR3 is CSVIGPGENTQYF. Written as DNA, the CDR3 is TGCAGCGTGATTGGACCGGGGGAAAATACGCAGTATTTT.

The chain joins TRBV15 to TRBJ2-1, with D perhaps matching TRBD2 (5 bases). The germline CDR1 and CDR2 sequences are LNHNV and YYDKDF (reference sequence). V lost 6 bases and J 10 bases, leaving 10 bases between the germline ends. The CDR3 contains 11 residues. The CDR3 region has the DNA TGTGCCACCAGGTTTGGCGGGGAGCAGTTCTTC. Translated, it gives CATRFGGEQFF. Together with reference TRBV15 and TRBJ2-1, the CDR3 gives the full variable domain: DAMVIQNPRYQVTQFGKPVTLSCSQTLNHNVMYWYQQKSSQAPKLLFHYYDKDFNNEADTPDNFQSRRPNTSFCFLDIRSPGLGDTAMYLCATRFGGEQFFGPGTRLTVL.

CDR3 protein: CASSPGQFYTQYF. The DNA of the CDR3 is TGTGCCAGCTCACCAGGGCAGTTTTATACGCAGTATTTT. V usage is TRBV18 and J usage is TRBJ2-3; D gene unclear. Germline V CDR1 and CDR2: KGHSH, LQKENI. V gave up 2 bases and J gave up 7 bases, with 10 bases separating them. The CDR3 spans 13 residues.

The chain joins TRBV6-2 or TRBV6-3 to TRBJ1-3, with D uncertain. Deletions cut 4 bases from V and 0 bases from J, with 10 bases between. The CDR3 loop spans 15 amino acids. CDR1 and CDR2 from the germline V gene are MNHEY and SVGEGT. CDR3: CASSSPTVSGNTIYF. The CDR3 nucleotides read TGTGCCAGCAGTTCGCCCACAGTCTCTGGAAACACCATATATTTT.

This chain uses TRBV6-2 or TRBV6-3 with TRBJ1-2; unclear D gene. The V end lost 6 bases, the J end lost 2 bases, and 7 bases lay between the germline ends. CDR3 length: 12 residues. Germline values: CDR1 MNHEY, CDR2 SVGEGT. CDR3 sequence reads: CASSLLNYGYTF. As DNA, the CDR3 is TGTGCCAGCAGCTTATTAAACTATGGCTACACCTTC.

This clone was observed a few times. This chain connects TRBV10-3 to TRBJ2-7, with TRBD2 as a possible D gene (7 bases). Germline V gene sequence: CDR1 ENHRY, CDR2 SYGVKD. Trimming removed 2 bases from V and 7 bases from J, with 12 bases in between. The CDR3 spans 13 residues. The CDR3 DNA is TGTGCCATCAGTGAGGAAGAGGGGGGGGAGCAGTACTTC. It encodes CAISEEEGGEQYF.

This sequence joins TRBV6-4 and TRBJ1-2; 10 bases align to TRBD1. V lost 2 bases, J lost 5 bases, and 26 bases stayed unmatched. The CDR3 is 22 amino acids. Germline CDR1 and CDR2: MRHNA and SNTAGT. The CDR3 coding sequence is TGTGCCAGCAGTGACCCTGACAGGGGGCGAGGCGCGCCTAACCCCTTCCTTTATGGCTACACCTTC. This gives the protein CASSDPDRGRGAPNPFLYGYTF.

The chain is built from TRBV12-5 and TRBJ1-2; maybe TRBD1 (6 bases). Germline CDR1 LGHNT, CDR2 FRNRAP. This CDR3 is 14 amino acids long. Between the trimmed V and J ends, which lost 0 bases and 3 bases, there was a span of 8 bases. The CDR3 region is CASGLVPGDYGYTF. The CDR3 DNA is TGTGCTAGTGGTTTGGTACCAGGGGACTATGGCTACACCTTC.

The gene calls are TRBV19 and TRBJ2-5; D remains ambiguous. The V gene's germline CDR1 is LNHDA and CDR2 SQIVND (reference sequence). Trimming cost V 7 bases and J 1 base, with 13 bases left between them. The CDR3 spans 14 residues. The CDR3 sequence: CASTPTFGQETQYF. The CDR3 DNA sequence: TGTGCCAGTACCCCGACTTTCGGCCAAGAGACCCAGTACTTC.

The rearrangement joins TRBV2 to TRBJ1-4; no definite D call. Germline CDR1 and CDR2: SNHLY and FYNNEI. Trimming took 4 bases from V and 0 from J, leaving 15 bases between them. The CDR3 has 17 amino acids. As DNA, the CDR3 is TGTGCCAGCAGTGCACGGCGGCCGGCTGCAACTAATGAAAAACTGTTTTTT. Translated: CASSARRPAATNEKLFF.

CDR3 coding DNA: TGTGCCAGCAGCCAGTCCTGGGGGACTAGCGGGAGCAACGAGCAGTACTTC. It specifies CASSQSWGTSGSNEQYF. This chain connects TRBV3-1 (or the pseudogene TRBV3-2) to TRBJ2-7, with 14 bases that match TRBD2. The length of the CDR3 is 17 residues. Germline V gives CDR1 LGHDT, CDR2 YNNKEL (reference sequence). V dropped 3 bases and J dropped 5; count of bases not matched to a gene: 9.

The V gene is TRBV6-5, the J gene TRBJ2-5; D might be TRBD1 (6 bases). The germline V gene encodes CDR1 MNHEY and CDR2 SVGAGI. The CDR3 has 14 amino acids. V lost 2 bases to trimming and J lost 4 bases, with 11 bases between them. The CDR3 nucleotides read TGTGCCAGCAGTTACCAGGGGTCGACAGAGACCCAGTACTTC. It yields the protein CASSYQGSTETQYF.

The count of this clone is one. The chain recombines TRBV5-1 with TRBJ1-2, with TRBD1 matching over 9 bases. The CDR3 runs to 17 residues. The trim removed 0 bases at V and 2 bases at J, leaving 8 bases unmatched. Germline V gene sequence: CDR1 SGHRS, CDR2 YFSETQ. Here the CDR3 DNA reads TGCGCCAGCAGCTTGGTACAGGGGGCAGACAGGAACTATGGCTACACCTTC. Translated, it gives CASSLVQGADRNYGYTF. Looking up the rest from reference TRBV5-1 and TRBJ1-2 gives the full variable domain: KAGVTQTPRYLIKTRGQQVTLSCSPISGHRSVSWYQQTPGQGLQFLFEYFSETQRNKGNFPGRFSGRQFSNSRSEMNVSTLELGDSALYLCASSLVQGADRNYGYTFGSGTRLTVV.

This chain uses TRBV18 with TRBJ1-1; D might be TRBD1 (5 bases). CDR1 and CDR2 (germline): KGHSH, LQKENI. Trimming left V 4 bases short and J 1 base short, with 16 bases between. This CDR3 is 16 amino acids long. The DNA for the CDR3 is TGTGCCAGCTCACGCTCAAGGACAACAGCGAACACTGAAGCTTTCTTT. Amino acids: CASSRSRTTANTEAFF.

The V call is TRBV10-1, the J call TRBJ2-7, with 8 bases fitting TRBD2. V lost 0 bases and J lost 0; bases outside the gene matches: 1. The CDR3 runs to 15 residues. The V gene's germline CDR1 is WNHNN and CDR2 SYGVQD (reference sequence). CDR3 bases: TGCGCCAGCAGTGAGTCCGGGAGGGGCTCCTACGAGCAGTACTTC. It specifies CASSESGRGSYEQYF.

The CDR3 sequence is CSALRAYEQYF. The CDR3 DNA follows: TGCAGTGCTTTGAGAGCCTACGAGCAGTACTTC. This chain links TRBV20-1 with TRBJ2-7; D remains ambiguous. The CDR3 is 11 residues long. Between the trimmed V and J ends, which lost 5 bases and 2 bases, there was a span of 7 bases. The germline CDR1 and CDR2 sequences are DFQATT and SNEGSKA (reference sequence).

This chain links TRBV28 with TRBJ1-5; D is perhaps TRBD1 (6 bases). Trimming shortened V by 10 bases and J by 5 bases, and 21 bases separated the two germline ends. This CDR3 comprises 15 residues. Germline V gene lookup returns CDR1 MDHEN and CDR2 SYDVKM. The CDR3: CATPSGGGADQPQHF. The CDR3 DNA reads TGTGCCACTCCATCGGGGGGGGGCGCGGATCAGCCCCAGCATTTT.

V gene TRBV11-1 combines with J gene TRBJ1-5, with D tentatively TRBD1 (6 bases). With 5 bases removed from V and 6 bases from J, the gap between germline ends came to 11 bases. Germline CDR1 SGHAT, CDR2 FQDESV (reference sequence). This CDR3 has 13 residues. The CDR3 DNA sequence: TGTGCCAGCAGCCCTACACAGGGTCAGCCCCAGCATTTT. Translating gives CASSPTQGQPQHF.

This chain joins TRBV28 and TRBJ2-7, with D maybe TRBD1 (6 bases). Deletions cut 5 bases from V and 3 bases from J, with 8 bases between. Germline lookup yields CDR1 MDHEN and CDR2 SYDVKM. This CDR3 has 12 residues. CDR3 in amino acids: CASSRQDYEQYF. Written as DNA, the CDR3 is TGTGCCAGCAGTCGACAGGACTACGAGCAGTACTTC.

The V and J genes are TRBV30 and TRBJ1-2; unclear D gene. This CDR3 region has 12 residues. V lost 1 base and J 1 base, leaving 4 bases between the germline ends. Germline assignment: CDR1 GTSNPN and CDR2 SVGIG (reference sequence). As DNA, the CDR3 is TGTGCCTGGAGTGCAGATAACTATGGCTACACCTTC. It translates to CAWSADNYGYTF.

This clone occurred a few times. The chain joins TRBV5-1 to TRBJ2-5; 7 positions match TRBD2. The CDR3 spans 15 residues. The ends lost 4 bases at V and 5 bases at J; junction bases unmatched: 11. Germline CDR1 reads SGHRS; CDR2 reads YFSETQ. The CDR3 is CASSTGLGRGETQYF. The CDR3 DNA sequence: TGCGCCAGCAGCACAGGACTAGGTCGTGGGGAGACCCAGTACTTC.

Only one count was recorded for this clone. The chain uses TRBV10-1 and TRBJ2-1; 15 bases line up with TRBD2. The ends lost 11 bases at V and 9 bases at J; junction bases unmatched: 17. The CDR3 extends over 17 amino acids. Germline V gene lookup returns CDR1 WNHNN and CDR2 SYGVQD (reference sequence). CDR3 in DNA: TGCGCCGACGATTTCCCCGAAGGACTAGCGGGAGGGCTTGAGCAGTTCTTC. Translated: CADDFPEGLAGGLEQFF.

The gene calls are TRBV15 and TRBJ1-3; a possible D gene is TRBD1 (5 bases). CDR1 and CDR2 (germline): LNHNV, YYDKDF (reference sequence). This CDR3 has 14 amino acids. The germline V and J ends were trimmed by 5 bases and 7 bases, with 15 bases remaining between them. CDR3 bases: TGTGCCACCAGCCTACGACAGTTTGGGAACACCATATATTTT. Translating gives CATSLRQFGNTIYF.